This TCR beta chain comes out of a study of blood T cell repertoires in COVID-19. Overall study: Sources were T cells, B-cell-depleted T cells, or PBMCs; the material itself was cDNA or gDNA.

As originally analysed: How many nucleated cells were present was estimated from reference gene primer amplification. Sequenced by immunoSEQ multiplex PCR; TCRdb stores in-frame clones only, minus some. The V and J calls and clone size were taken over from that table, and D and trimming were inferred from the DNA. The profile covers roughly 70,000 clones, with 86% appearing a single time and 6.3% taken by the ten largest. J gave up 6 bases and V 4 bases, and 3 bases lay outside the gene matches. Per the germline V gene, CDR1 is SGHKS and CDR2 is YYEKEE (reference sequence). This CDR3 contains 13 residues.

The source material was peripheral blood. V gene TRBV5-5 combines with J gene TRBJ1-5, with 8 bases aligning to TRBD1. This receptor was taken from an older man with COVID-19, enrolled during active disease. The CDR3 DNA sequence: TGTGCCAGCAGCCCTCAGGGGGCTCAGCCCCAGCATTTT. The encoded protein is CASSPQGAQPQHF.